This T cell receptor beta chain was documented in a study of beta chain features in type 1 diabetes. Study-level results: Among patients with Type 1 diabetes, TCRB CDR3s were moderately but significantly shorter in every one of the four CD4+ subsets.

As regards this clone: Its antigen remains unidentified.

About 120 mL of blood, on average, came from one heparinised draw per donor. Central memory, naive, regulatory and stem cell-like memory CD4+ cells were sorted by CD45RO/CCR7/CD25/CD127/CD95/CD27. Isolated RNA was reverse transcribed in full, so expressed TCRB transcripts were sequenced. The assay was immunoSEQ multiplex PCR, and TCRdb's table has in-frame clones only and misses some. Of over 300,000 clones listed, roughly 8.8% are singletons. The specimen was central memory CD4+ T cells from blood. The clonotype originates from a man aged 25 to 45 with type 1 diabetes.

The CDR3 region has the DNA TGTGCCAGCTCACCAATTCCGGGGGACACAGATACGCAGTATTTT. Amino acids: CASSPIPGDTDTQYF. This chain joins TRBV18 and TRBJ2-3, with a weak D call TRBD2 (6 bases). V gave up 2 bases and J gave up 2 bases, with 11 bases separating them. The germline V gene encodes CDR1 KGHSH and CDR2 LQKENI. The CDR3 loop spans 15 amino acids.